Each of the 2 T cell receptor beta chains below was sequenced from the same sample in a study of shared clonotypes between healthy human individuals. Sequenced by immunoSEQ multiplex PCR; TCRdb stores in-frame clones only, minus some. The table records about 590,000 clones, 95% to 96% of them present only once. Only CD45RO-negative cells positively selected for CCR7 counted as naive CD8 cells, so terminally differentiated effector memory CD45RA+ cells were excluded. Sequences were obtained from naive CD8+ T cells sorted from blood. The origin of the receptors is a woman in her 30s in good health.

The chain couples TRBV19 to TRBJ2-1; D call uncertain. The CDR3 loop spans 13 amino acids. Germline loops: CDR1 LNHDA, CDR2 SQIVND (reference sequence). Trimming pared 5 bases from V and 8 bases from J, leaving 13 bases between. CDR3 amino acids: CASSPGLAHEQFF. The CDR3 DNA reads TGTGCCAGTAGTCCTGGGTTAGCCCATGAGCAGTTCTTC.

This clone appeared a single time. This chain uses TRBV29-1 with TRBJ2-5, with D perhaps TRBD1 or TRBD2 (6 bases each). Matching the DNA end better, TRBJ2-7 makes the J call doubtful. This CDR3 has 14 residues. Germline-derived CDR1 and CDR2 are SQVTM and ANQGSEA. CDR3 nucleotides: TGCAGCGTTGATCTGGCGGAGGGGGTGGGCGAGCAGTACTTC. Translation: CSVDLAEGVGEQYF.